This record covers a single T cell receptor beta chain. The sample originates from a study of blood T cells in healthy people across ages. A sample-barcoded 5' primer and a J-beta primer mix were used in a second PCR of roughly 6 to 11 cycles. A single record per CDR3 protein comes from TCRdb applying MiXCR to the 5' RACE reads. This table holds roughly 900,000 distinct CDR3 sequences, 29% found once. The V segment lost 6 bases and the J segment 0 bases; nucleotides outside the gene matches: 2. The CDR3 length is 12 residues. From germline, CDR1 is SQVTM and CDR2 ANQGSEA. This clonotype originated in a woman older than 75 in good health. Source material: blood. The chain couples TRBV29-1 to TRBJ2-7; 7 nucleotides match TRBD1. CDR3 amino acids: CSVGQSSYEQYF. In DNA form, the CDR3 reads TGCAGCGTGGGACAGAGCTCCTACGAGCAGTACTTC.